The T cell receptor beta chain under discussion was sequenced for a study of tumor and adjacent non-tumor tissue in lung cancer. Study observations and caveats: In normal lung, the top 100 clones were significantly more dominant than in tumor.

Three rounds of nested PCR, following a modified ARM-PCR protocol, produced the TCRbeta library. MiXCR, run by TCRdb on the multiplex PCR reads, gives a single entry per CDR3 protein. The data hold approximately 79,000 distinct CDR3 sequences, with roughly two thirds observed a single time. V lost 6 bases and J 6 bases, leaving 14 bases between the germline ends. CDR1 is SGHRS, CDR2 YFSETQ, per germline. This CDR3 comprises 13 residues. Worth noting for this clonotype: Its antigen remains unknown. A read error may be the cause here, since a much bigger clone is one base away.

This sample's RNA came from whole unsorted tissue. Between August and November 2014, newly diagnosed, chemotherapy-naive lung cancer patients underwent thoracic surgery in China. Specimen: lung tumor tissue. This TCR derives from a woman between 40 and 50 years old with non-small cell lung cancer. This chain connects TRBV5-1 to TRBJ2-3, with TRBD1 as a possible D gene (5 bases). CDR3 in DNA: TGCGCCAGCATCATTGCGACAGCCGATACGCAGTATTTT. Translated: CASIIATADTQYF.